The rows below give T cell receptor beta chains drawn from one sample of a study of lymphopenia after photon versus proton radiotherapy. Here immunoSEQ multiplex PCR was the method, and the copy in TCRdb shows in-frame clones only, minus some. The table shows 25,000 to 35,000 clones, with 85% to 90% occurring only once. This specimen consisted of peripheral blood, obtained from a patient treated with proton-based radiotherapy. These receptors were collected from a woman in her 70s with pancreatic cancer. Some clones in this sample may be carry-over from other donors' samples. The CDR3 runs from the conserved cysteine through the conserved F or W. Each record gives: D gene, V gene, clone size, J gene, CDR3 DNA, CDR3 protein. D genes are given only for firm matches. Rows give clone size only sometimes, using once, few, many, or a class for an expanded clone.

>TRBD1|TRBV28|-|TRBJ1-5
TGTGCCAGCAGTTTACGGATTGGACAGGGGGGTCAGCCCCAGCATTTT
CASSLRIGQGGQPQHF
>-|TRBV18|-|TRBJ1-2
TGTGCCAGCTCACGGGACGGAACTTCTAACTATGGCTACACCTTC
CASSRDGTSNYGYTF
>TRBD2|TRBV25-1|few|TRBJ2-7
TGTGCCAGCAAAAGGGGGGGTAGCGGGGTCTACGAGCAGTACTTC
CASKRGGSGVYEQYF
>-|TRBV5-1|-|TRBJ2-3
TGCGCCAGCAGCTTGGATTCCGGCACAGATACGCAGTATTTT
CASSLDSGTDTQYF
>-|TRBV9|once|TRBJ2-2
TGTGCCAGCAGCGTAGATAGGGGAGGTTACACCGGGGAGCTGTTTTTT
CASSVDRGGYTGELFF
>TRBD1|TRBV19|few|TRBJ2-7
TGTGCCAGTAGTTTTGGGGGACAGCAGTTCAACGAGCAGTACTTC
CASSFGGQQFNEQYF
>TRBD1|TRBV27|once|TRBJ2-1
TGTGCCAGCAGCAGGACAGGGGGCCCGGGATATGAGCAGTTCTTC
CASSRTGGPGYEQFF
>-|TRBV21-1|-|TRBJ2-2
TGTGCACCGCACCTTCAGGGGGCCTACCCTACCGGGGAGCTGTTTTTT
CAPHLQGAYPTGELFF
>-|TRBV28|-|TRBJ2-2
TGTGCCAGCAGTGAATTCACCGGGGAGCTGTTTTTT
CASSEFTGELFF
>TRBD1|TRBV5-4|-|TRBJ1-1
TGTGCCAGCTCGAAGGACAGGGTGAACACTGAAGCTTTCTTT
CASSKDRVNTEAFF
>TRBD2|TRBV7-2|-|TRBJ2-2
TGTGCCAGCAGCAGAGACGCAGCGGGAGGGGAGCTGTTTTTT
CASSRDAAGGELFF
>-|TRBV19|-|TRBJ2-5
TGTGCCAGTAGTATAGCACGGGAGACCCAGTACTTC
CASSIARETQYF
>-|TRBV18|-|TRBJ2-1
TGTGCCAGCTCACCCGAGGGCCTGGGAAAGCAGTTCTTC
CASSPEGLGKQFF
>-|TRBV2|-|TRBJ1-5
TGTGCCAGCAGTGGAGCGGGGACGGATTCAAATCAGCCCCAGCATTTT
CASSGAGTDSNQPQHF
>TRBD2|TRBV5-1|-|TRBJ2-2
TGCGCCAGCAGCCTTTCGTTCGGAGCGGGAGGACCTTTGGGTGCCGGGGAGCTGTTTTTT
CASSLSFGAGGPLGAGELFF
>-|TRBV19|-|TRBJ2-7
TGTGCCAGTAGCCCAGGCGGCAGCGAGCAGTACTTC
CASSPGGSEQYF
>-|TRBV23-1|-|TRBJ2-1
TGCGCCAGCAGACTCCCCCTGGGGGCAATCAACAATGAGCAGTTCTTC
CASRLPLGAINNEQFF
>TRBD1|TRBV5-1|-|TRBJ1-6
TGCGCCAGCAGCCCAGGACAGGGGGCTTCACCCCTCCACTTT
CASSPGQGASPLHF
>-|TRBV7-2|-|TRBJ1-6
TGTGCCAGCAGACCGGTCGATGGGACCCTCCACTTT
CASRPVDGTLHF
>TRBD1|TRBV5-1|-|TRBJ2-5
TGCGCCAGCAGTCATCGGACAGGCCAAGAGACCCAGTACTTC
CASSHRTGQETQYF